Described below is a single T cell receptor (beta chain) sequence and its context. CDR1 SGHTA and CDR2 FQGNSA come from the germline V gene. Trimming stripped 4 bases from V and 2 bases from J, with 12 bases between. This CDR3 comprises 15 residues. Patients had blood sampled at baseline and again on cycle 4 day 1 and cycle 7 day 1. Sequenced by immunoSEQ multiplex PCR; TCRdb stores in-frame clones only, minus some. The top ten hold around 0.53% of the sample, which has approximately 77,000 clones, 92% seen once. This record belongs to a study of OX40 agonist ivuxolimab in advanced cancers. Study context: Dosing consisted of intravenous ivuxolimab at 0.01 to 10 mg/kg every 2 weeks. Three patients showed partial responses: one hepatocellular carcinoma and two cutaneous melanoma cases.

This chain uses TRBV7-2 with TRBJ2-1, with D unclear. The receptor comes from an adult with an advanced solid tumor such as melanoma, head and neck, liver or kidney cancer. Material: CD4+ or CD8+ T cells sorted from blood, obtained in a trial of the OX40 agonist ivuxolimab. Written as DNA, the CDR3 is TGTGCCAGCAGCTACACACCAGGTCCCTACAATGAGCAGTTCTTC. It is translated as CASSYTPGPYNEQFF. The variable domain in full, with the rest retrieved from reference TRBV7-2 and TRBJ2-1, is GAGVSQSPSNKVTEKGKDVELRCDPISGHTALYWYRQSLGQGLEFLIYFQGNSAPDKSGLPSDRFSAERTGGSVSTLTIQRTQQEDSAVYLCASSYTPGPYNEQFFGPGTRLTVL.